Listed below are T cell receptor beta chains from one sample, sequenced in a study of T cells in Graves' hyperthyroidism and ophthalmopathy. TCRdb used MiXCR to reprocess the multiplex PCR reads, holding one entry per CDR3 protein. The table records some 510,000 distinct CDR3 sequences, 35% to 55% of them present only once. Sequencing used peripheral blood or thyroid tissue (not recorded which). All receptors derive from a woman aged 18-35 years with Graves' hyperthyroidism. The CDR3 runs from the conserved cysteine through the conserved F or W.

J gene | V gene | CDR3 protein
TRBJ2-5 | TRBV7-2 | CASSLDGQGTAGEQYF
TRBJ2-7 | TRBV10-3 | CAISGVESSEQYF
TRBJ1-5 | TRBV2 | CASRIGLYQPQHF
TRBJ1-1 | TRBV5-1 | CASSFLDPISEAFF
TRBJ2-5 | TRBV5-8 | CASSLDWKGTQYF
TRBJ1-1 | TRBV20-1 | CSARDRQGSNTEAFF
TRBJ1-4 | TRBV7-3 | CASSRQGYNEKLFF
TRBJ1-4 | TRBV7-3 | CASSPSGQGHEKLFF
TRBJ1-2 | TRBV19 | CASSQDRGQGDGYTF
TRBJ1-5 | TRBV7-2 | CASSLEGAVQPQHF
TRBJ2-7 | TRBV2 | CARVDDEQYF
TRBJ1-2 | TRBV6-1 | CASSERETSGYTF
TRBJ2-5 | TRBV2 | CASSPSDRRKQETQYF
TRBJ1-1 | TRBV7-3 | CASSQEVGTTEAFF